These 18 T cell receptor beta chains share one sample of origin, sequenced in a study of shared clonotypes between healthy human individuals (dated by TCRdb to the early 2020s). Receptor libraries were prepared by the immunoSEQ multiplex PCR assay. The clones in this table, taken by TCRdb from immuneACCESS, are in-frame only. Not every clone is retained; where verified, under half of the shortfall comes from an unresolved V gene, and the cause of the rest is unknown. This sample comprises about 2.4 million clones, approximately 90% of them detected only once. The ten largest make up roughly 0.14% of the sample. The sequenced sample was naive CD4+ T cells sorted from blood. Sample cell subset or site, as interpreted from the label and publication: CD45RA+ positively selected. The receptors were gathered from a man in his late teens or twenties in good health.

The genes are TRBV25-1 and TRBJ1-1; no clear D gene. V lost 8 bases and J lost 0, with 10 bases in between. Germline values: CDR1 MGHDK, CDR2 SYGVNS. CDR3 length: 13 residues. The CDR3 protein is CASSITLNTEAFF. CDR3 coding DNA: TGTGCCAGCTCTATTACCTTGAACACTGAAGCTTTCTTT.

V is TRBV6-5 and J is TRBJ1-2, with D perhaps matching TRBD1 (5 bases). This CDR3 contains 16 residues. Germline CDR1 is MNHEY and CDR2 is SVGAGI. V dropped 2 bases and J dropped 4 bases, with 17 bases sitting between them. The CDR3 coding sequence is TGTGCCAGCAGTTACCACCGACAGTCGACCGTCTATGGCTACACCTTC. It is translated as CASSYHRQSTVYGYTF.

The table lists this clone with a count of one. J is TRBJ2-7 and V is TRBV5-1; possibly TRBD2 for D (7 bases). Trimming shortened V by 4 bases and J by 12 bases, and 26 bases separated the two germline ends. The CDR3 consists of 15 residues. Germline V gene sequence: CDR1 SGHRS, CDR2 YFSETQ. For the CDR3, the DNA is TGCGCCAGCAGCCCGGTATCGATAGGGGGGGATCGTGTGTACTTC. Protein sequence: CASSPVSIGGDRVYF.

CDR3 coding DNA: TGTGCCTGGAGTGGAACTCGGAGGGACCAGTACTTC. It specifies CAWSGTRRDQYF. V gene TRBV30 combines with J gene TRBJ2-5; tentatively, D is TRBD2 (6 bases). Germline V gene data show CDR1 as GTSNPN and CDR2 as SVGIG (reference sequence). V lost 1 base and J 10 bases, leaving 13 bases between the germline ends. The CDR3 length is 12 residues. Full variable domain (outside the CDR3, taken from reference TRBV30 and TRBJ2-5): SQTIHQWPATLVQPVGSPLSLECTVEGTSNPNLYWYRQAAGRGLQLLFYSVGIGQISSEVPQNLSASRPQDRQFILSSKKLLLSDSGFYLCAWSGTRRDQYFGPGTRLLVL.

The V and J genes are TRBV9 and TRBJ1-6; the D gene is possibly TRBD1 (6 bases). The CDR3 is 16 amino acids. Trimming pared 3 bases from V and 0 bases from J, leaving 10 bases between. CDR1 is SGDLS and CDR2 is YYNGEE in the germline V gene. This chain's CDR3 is CASSEPQGSYNSPLHF. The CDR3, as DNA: TGTGCCAGCAGCGAACCACAGGGCTCCTATAATTCACCCCTCCACTTT.

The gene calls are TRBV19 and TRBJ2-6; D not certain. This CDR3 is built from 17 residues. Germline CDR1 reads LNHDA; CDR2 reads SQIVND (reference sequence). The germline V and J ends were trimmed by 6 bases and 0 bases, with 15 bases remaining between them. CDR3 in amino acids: CASRPSAGNSGANVLTF. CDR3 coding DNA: TGTGCCAGTAGGCCCTCGGCAGGCAACTCTGGGGCCAACGTCCTGACTTTC.

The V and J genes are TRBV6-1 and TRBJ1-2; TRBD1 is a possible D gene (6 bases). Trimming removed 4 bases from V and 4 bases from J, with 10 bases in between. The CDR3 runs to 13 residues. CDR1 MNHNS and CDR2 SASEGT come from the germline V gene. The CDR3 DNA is TGTGCCAGCAGTGTGGACAGCATCTATGGCTACACCTTC. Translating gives CASSVDSIYGYTF.

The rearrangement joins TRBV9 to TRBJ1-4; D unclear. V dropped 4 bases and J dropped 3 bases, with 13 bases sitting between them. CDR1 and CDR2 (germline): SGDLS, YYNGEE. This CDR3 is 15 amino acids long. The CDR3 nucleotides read TGTGCCAGCAGCTTGAACGTGGCGGCTAATGAAAAACTGTTTTTT. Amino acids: CASSLNVAANEKLFF.

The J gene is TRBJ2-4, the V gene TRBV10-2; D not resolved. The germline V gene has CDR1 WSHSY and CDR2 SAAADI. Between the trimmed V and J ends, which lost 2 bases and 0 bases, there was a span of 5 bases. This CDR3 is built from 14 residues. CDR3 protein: CASSEIQAKNIQYF. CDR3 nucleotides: TGCGCCAGCAGTGAGATCCAAGCCAAAAACATTCAGTACTTC.

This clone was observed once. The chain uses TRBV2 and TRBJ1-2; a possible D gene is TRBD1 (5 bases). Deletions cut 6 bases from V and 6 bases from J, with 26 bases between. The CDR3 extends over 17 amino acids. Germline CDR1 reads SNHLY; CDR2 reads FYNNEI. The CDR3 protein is CASRETDLPGPGDGYTF. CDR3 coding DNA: TGTGCCAGCAGGGAGACAGATCTCCCAGGGCCGGGCGATGGCTACACCTTC.

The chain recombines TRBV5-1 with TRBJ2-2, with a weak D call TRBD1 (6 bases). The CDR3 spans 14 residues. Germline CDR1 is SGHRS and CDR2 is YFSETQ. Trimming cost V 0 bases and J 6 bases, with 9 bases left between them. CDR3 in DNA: TGCGCCAGCAGCTTGGCTTCAGGGGCCGGGGAGCTGTTTTTT. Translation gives CASSLASGAGELFF.

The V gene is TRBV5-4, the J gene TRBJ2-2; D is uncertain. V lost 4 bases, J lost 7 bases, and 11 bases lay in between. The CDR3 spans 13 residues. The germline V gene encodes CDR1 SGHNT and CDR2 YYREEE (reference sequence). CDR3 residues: CASSPKVHGELFF. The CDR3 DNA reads TGTGCCAGCAGCCCGAAGGTTCACGGGGAGCTGTTTTTT.

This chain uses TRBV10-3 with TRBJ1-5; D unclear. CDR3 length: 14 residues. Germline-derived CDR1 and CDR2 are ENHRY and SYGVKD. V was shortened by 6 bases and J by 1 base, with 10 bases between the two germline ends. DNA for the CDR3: TGTGCCATCAGAGATCAGGAGAGCAATCAGCCCCAGCATTTT. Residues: CAIRDQESNQPQHF.

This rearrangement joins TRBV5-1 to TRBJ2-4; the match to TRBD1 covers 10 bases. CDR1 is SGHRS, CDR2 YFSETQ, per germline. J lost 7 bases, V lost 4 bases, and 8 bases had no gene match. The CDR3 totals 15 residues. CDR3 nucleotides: TGCGCCAGCAGCACTACCGGGACAGGGGTTAACATTCAGTACTTC. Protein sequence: CASSTTGTGVNIQYF.

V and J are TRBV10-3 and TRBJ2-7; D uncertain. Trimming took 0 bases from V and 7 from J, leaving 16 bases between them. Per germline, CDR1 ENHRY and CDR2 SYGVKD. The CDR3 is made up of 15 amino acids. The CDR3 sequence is CAISESWEKLREQYF. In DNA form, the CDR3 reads TGTGCCATCAGTGAGTCTTGGGAAAAATTACGGGAGCAGTACTTC.

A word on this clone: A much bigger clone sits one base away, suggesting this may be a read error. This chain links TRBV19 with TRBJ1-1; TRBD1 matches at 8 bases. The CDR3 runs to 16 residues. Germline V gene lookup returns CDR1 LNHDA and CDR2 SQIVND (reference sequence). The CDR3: CASSTDHRGVFTEALF. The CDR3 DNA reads TGTGCCAGTAGTACGGACCACAGGGGGGTGTTCACTGAAGCTCTCTTT.

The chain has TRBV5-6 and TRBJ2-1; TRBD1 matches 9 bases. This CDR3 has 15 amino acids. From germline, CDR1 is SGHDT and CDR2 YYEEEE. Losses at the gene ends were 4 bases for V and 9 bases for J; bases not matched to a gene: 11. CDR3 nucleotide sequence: TGTGCCAGCAGCGGCGGGGACAGGGTCCTTGGTGAGCAGTTCTTC. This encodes CASSGGDRVLGEQFF.

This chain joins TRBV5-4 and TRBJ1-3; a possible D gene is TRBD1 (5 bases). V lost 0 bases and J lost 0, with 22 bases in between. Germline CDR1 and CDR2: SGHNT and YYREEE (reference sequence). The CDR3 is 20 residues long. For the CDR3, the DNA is TGTGCCAGCAGCTTGGGTCCCCCCCCACAACAGGAGAGCTCTGGAAACACCATATATTTT. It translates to CASSLGPPPQQESSGNTIYF.